This T cell receptor beta chain came from a study of blood T cell repertoires in COVID-19. Study as a whole: Nucleic acid was either cDNA or gDNA, and it came from T cells, B-cell-depleted T cells, or PBMCs.

In the source study's methods: From reference gene primer amplification, estimates of nucleated cell counts were derived. Data came from immunoSEQ multiplex PCR; TCRdb stores just in-frame clones and leaves some out. V and J calls plus clone size are reproduced from that table; the DNA served to infer D and trimming. Counted here are some 200,000 clones, 70% to 90% occurring once; the ten biggest clones make up 2.9%. Looked up from germline, CDR1 is LGHDT and CDR2 is YNNKEL (reference sequence). Trimming cost V 6 bases and J 0 bases, with 12 bases left between them. This CDR3 spans 15 amino acids. The chain links TRBV3-1 (or the pseudogene TRBV3-2) to TRBJ2-1; D perhaps matches TRBD2 (6 bases). The origin of this receptor is a man between 50 and 59 years old who had recovered from COVID-19. The sample consisted of peripheral blood. The CDR3: CASSRSGSSYNEQFF. Written as DNA, the CDR3 is TGTGCCAGCAGTCGTAGCGGCAGCTCCTACAATGAGCAGTTCTTC.